This passage covers 16 T cell receptor beta chains from one sample sequenced in a study of CD8 T cells in ankylosing spondylitis. General study results and limits: Apparently characteristic of ankylosing spondylitis blood was a TCR beta motif (about eight highly homologous variants).

TCRdb independently ran MiXCR on the 5' RACE reads; one entry per CDR3 protein. This table has about 840,000 distinct CDR3 sequences, 10% to 15% appearing once. These receptors are not linked to any known antigen. The sequenced sample consisted of blood, either unsorted or a sorted T cell fraction (not recorded which). These receptors were collected from a male donor with ankylosing spondylitis.

The gene calls are TRBV27 and TRBJ1-4; D gene unclear. Trimming pared 3 bases from V and 0 bases from J, leaving 11 bases between. Germline loops: CDR1 MNHEY, CDR2 SMNVEV (reference sequence). The CDR3 loop spans 16 amino acids. In nucleotides, the CDR3 is TGTGCCAGCAGTTTTGGGCCGCTCGCAACTAATGAAAAACTGTTTTTT. Its protein is CASSFGPLATNEKLFF.

The V gene is TRBV7-2, the J gene TRBJ2-4; D unclear. The germline CDR1 and CDR2 sequences are SGHTA and FQGNSA. V gave up 5 bases and J gave up 5 bases, with 7 bases separating them. The CDR3 totals 12 residues. This chain's CDR3 is CASSHAQNIQYF. The CDR3 coding sequence is TGTGCCAGCAGCCATGCCCAAAACATTCAGTACTTC.

Only a few counts were recorded for this clonotype. The rearrangement links TRBV2 to TRBJ2-3; D is unclear. This CDR3 has 14 residues. V dropped 4 bases and J dropped 2 bases, with 10 bases sitting between them. Germline V gene sequence: CDR1 SNHLY, CDR2 FYNNEI. Written as DNA, the CDR3 is TGTGCCAGCAGTGGGGATCCGTACACAGATACGCAGTATTTT. Protein sequence: CASSGDPYTDTQYF.

The rearrangement uses TRBV20-1 and TRBJ1-1; D call uncertain. The germline V gene has CDR1 DFQATT and CDR2 SNEGSKA (reference sequence). V was pared by 0 bases and J by 0 bases, with 8 bases between. The CDR3 spans 14 residues. The CDR3: CSAREASLNTEAFF. CDR3 coding DNA: TGCAGTGCTAGAGAGGCCAGTCTGAACACTGAAGCTTTCTTT.

The CDR3 spells CASSRGLAGGGSYEQYF. CDR3 sequence (DNA): TGTGCCAGCAGCCGGGGACTAGCGGGAGGAGGCTCCTACGAGCAGTACTTC. The chain carries TRBV4-2 and TRBJ2-7, with 15 positions matching TRBD2. From germline, CDR1 is LGHNA and CDR2 YNFKEQ. J gave up 0 bases and V 4 bases, and 4 bases lay outside the gene matches. This CDR3 contains 17 residues.

The V and J genes are TRBV11-2 and TRBJ2-2, with D tentatively TRBD2 (6 bases). This CDR3 comprises 16 residues. V was clipped by 4 bases and J by 2 bases, with 14 bases between them. CDR1 is SGHAT, CDR2 FQNNGV, per germline. CDR3: CASSSPRGLNTGELFF. CDR3 sequence (DNA): TGTGCCAGCAGCTCACCGCGGGGCCTCAACACCGGGGAGCTGTTTTTT.

This clonotype was detected only a few times. This chain joins TRBV6-2 or TRBV6-3 and TRBJ1-5; the match to TRBD1 covers 9 bases. The CDR3 has 18 residues. CDR1 and CDR2 (germline): MNHEY, SVGEGT. V trimming: 6 bases; J trimming: 1 base; junction bases outside the gene matches: 13. This CDR3 reads CASRNRGQGFRSNQPQHF. The DNA for the CDR3 is TGTGCCAGCAGAAACCGGGGACAGGGATTTAGGAGCAATCAGCCCCAGCATTTT.

The chain combines TRBV20-1 with TRBJ1-4, with 7 bases fitting TRBD1. The CDR3 is 13 amino acids. The trim removed 7 bases at V and 8 bases at J, leaving 10 bases unmatched. CDR1 and CDR2 from the germline V gene are DFQATT and SNEGSKA (reference sequence). The CDR3 nucleotides are TGCAGTGGGGTTCTGACAGGGAACGAAAAACTGTTTTTT. Translating it yields CSGVLTGNEKLFF.

The sample holds a few counts of this clonotype. The chain joins TRBV11-3 to TRBJ2-1; perhaps D is TRBD1 or TRBD2 (6 bases each). This CDR3 has 14 amino acids. Trimming took 3 bases from V and 6 from J, leaving 12 bases between them. Germline CDR1 reads SGHNT; CDR2 reads YENEEA. The DNA of the CDR3 is TGTGCCAGCAGCTTGACGGGGGCCGTCAATGAGCAGTTCTTC. This codes for CASSLTGAVNEQFF.

A few counts support this clonotype. The V and J genes are TRBV3-1 and TRBJ1-6; possibly TRBD1 for D (6 bases). The germline V gene has CDR1 LGHDT and CDR2 YNNKEL (reference sequence). The CDR3 loop spans 15 amino acids. Trimming shortened V by 5 bases and J by 10 bases, and 18 bases separated the two germline ends. The CDR3 coding sequence is TGTGCCAGCAGCTACATGTCACAGGGAGAATCACCCCTCCACTTT. Translated: CASSYMSQGESPLHF.

This chain joins TRBV7-9 and TRBJ2-1; unclear D gene. V was cut by 2 bases and J by 0 bases, with 8 bases left in between. Germline V lookup: CDR1 SEHNR, CDR2 FQNEAQ (reference sequence). The CDR3 spans 15 residues. The CDR3 is CASSLRAASYNEQFF. DNA of the CDR3: TGTGCCAGCAGCTTAAGGGCGGCCTCCTACAATGAGCAGTTCTTC.

On this clonotype: Its ends do not fully match the called genes, so a read error is possible. The chain uses TRBV12-3 or TRBV12-4 and TRBJ1-2; the match to TRBD1 covers 11 bases. This CDR3 has 16 residues. The CDR3 here is CARSLLLGQGVYRYTF. DNA of the CDR3: TGTGCCAGGAGTCTTCTTCTGGGACAGGGGGTCTATCGCTACACCTTC.

This clonotype was observed many times. The chain joins TRBV4-2 to TRBJ1-1; 7 nucleotides align to TRBD1. CDR1 is LGHNA and CDR2 is YNFKEQ in the germline V gene. The CDR3 loop spans 14 amino acids. J was trimmed by 5 bases and V by 3 bases; bases with no gene match: 6. CDR3: CASSQYRGGTEAFF. The CDR3 nucleotides read TGTGCCAGCAGCCAGTACAGGGGAGGGACTGAAGCTTTCTTT.

Only a few counts were recorded for this clonotype. V is TRBV4-3 and J is TRBJ2-3, with 7 bases that match TRBD2. There are 17 residues in the CDR3. CDR1 and CDR2 (germline): LGHNA, YSLEER. Losses at the gene ends were 1 base for V and 6 bases for J; bases not matched to a gene: 13. The CDR3 is CASSQGFKAGESDTQYF. The CDR3 DNA follows: TGCGCCAGCAGCCAAGGTTTCAAGGCGGGAGAATCGGATACGCAGTATTTT.

This clonotype has ten or more counts. The chain is built from TRBV29-1 and TRBJ1-2, with a possible D match to TRBD1 (6 bases). Trimming took off 1 base at V and 4 bases at J, with 10 bases between the two ends. CDR1 is SQVTM, CDR2 ANQGSEA, per germline. The CDR3 contains 13 residues. For the CDR3, the DNA is TGCAGCGTTGAAGGGGGGGCGAGCTATGGCTACACCTTC. It specifies CSVEGGASYGYTF.

CDR3 region: CASSLGESQNIQYF. The CDR3 DNA reads TGTGCCAGCAGCTTAGGGGAGTCCCAAAACATTCAGTACTTC. The rearrangement uses TRBV7-6 and TRBJ2-4; D perhaps matches TRBD2 (5 bases). Germline assignment: CDR1 SGHVS and CDR2 FNYEAQ. Trimming stripped 1 base from V and 5 bases from J, with 9 bases between. The CDR3 totals 14 residues.